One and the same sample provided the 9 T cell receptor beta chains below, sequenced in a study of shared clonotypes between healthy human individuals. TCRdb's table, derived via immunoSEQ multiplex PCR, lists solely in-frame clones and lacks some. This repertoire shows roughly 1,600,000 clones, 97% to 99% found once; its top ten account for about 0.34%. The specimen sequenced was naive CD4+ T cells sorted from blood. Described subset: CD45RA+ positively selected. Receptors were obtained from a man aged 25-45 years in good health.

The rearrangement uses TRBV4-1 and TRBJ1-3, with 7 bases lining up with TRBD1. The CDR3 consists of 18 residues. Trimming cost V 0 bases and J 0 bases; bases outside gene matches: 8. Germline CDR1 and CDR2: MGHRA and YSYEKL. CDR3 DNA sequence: TGCGCCAGCAGCCAAGAGACAATCTGGGACAGCTCTGGAAACACCATATATTTT. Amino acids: CASSQETIWDSSGNTIYF.

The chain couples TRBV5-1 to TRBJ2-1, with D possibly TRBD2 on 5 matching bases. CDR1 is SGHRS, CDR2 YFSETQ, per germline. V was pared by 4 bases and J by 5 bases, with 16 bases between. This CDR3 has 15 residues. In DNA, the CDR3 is TGCGCCAGCAGCGACCTAGCAACACCGAACAATGAGCAGTTCTTC. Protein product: CASSDLATPNNEQFF.

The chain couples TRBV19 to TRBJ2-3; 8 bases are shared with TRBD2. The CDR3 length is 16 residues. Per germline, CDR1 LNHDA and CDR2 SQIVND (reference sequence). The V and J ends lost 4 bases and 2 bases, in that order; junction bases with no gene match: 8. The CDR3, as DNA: TGTGCCAGTAGTAAGGGAGGCGGGAGGACCACAGATACGCAGTATTTT. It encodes CASSKGGGRTTDTQYF.

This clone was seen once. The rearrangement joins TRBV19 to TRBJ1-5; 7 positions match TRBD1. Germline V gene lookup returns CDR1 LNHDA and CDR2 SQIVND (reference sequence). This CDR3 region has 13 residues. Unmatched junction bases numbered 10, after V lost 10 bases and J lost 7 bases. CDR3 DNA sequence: TGTGCCACTGATCAGGGGGTAGGACAGCCCCAGCATTTT. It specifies CATDQGVGQPQHF.

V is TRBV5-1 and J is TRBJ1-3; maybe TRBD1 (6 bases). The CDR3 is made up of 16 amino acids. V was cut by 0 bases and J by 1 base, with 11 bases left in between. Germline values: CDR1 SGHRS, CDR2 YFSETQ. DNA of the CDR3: TGCGCCAGCAGCTTGGCCCAGGGGCGTTCTGGAAACACCATATATTTT. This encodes CASSLAQGRSGNTIYF.

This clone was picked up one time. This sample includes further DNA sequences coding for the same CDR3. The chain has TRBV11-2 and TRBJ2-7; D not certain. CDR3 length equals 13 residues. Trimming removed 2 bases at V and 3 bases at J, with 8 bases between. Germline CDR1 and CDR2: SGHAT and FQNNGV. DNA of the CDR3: TGTGCCAGCAGCTTAAACCGAGGCTACGAGCAGTACTTC. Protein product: CASSLNRGYEQYF. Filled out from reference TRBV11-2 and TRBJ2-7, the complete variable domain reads EAGVAQSPRYKIIEKRQSVAFWCNPISGHATLYWYQQILGQGPKLLIQFQNNGVVDDSQLPKDRFSAERLKGVDSTLKIQPAKLEDSAVYLCASSLNRGYEQYFGPGTRLTVT.

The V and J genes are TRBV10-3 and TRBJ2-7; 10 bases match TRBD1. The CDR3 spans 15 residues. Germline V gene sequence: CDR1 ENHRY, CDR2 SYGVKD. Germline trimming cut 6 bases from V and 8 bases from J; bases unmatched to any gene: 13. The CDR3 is CAISPGQGTAIKQYF. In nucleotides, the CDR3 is TGTGCCATCAGCCCGGGACAGGGGACAGCTATTAAGCAGTACTTC.

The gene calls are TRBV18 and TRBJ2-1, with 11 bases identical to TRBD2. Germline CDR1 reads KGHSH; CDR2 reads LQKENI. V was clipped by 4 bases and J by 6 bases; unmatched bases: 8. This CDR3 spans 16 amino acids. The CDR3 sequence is CASSQRLAGLGNEQFF. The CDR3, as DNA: TGTGCCAGCTCACAGCGACTAGCGGGATTAGGCAATGAGCAGTTCTTC.

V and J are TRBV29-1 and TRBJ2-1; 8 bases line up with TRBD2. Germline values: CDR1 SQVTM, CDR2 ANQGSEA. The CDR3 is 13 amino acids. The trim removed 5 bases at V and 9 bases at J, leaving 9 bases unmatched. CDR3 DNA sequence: TGCAGCGTTAAAGCGGGAGCTACAGGTGAGCAGTTCTTC. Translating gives CSVKAGATGEQFF.